At least ten counts were recorded for the clone carrying this TCR beta chain. As yet, its antigen is unknown. TCRdb independently ran MiXCR on the reads; one entry per CDR3 protein. The repertoire consists of approximately 550,000 distinct CDR3 sequences, with approximately 15% occurring once and the leading ten covering more than 20%. V gave up 1 base and J gave up 3 bases, with 21 bases separating them. Looked up from germline, CDR1 is SGHVS and CDR2 is FNYEAQ. This CDR3 has 19 residues. This sample was taken from a study of T cell repertoires in cytomegalovirus infection. Study-wide background: Through public TCR beta signatures, both CMV infection and matching HLA type were indicated.

The study's findings and limits: It was HLA-C-restricted CMV-specific TCR beta clonotypes that dominated the response ex vivo. There were carriers of CMV plus the relevant HLA, and cumulative public TCR beta family frequency identified them.

V usage is TRBV7-6 and J usage is TRBJ2-2; tentative D call: TRBD2 (6 bases). This receptor was identified in a human donor in good health (CMV status not recorded). Some clones in this sample may be carry-over from other donors' samples. The specimen was CD8+ T cells from PBMCs. The CDR3 DNA reads TGTGCCAGCAGCTTAGATTCAGCTCTGCGGGGAGACGACACCGGGGAGCTGTTTTTT. Translating it yields CASSLDSALRGDDTGELFF.